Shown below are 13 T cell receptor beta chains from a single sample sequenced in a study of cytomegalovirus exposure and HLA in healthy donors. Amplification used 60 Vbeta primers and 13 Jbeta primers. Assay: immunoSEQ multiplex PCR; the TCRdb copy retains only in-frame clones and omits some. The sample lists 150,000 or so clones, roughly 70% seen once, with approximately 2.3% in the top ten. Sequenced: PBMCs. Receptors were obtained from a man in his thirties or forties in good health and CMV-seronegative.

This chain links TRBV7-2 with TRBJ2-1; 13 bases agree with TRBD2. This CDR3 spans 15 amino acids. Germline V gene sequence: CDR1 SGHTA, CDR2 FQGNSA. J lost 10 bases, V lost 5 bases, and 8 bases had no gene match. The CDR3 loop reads CASSPLAGGPREQFF. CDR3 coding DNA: TGTGCCAGCAGCCCACTAGCGGGGGGGCCGAGGGAGCAGTTCTTC.

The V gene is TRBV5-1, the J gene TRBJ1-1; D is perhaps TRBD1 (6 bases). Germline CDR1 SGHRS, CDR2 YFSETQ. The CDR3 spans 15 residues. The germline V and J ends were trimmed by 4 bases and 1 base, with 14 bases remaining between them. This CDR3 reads CASSTMTGGNTEAFF. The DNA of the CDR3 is TGCGCCAGCAGCACCATGACAGGTGGGAACACTGAAGCTTTCTTT.

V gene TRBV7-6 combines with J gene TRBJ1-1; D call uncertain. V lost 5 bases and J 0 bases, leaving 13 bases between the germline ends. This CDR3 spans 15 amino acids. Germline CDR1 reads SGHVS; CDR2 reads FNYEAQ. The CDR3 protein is CASSPQQYMNTEAFF. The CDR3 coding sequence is TGTGCCAGCAGCCCCCAACAATACATGAACACTGAAGCTTTCTTT.

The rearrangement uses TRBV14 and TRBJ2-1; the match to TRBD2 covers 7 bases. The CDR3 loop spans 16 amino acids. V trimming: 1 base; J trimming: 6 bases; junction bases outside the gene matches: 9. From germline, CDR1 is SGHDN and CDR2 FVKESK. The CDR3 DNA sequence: TGTGCCAGCAGCCAAGGGGTCCAGCGGGGAGGCAATGAGCAGTTCTTC. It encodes CASSQGVQRGGNEQFF.

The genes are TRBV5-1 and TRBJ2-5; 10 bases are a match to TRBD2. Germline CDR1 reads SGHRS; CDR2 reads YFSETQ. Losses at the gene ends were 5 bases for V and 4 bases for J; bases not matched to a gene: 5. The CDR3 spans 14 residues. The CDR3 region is CASSSGGRGETQYF. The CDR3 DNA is TGCGCCAGCAGTAGCGGGGGGCGAGGAGAGACCCAGTACTTC.

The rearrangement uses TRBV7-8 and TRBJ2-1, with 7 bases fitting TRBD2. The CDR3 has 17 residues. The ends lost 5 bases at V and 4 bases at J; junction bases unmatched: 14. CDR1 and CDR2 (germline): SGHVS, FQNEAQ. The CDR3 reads CASSESQAGFIYNEQFF. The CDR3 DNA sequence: TGTGCCAGCAGCGAGAGTCAAGCGGGGTTTATTTACAATGAGCAGTTCTTC.

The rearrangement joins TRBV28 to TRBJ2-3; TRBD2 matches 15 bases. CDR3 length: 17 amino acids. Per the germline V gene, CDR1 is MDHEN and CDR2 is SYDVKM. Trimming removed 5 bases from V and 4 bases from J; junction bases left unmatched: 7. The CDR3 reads CASSEGGTSGGSDTQYF. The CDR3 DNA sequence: TGTGCCAGCAGTGAGGGGGGGACTAGCGGGGGGTCAGATACGCAGTATTTT.

The CDR3 DNA reads TGTGCCAGCAGTGGAACTTCGACAGGATACTACGAGCAGTACTTC. Translating it yields CASSGTSTGYYEQYF. The chain carries TRBV25-1 and TRBJ2-7, with D possibly matching TRBD1 (6 bases). Between the trimmed V and J ends, which lost 4 bases and 3 bases, there was a span of 16 bases. From germline, CDR1 is MGHDK and CDR2 SYGVNS. CDR3 length: 15 amino acids.

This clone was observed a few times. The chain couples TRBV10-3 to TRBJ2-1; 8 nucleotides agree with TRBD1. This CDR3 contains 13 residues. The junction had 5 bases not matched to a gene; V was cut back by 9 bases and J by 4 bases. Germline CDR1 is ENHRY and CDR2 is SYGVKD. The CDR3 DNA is TGTGCCATGTCAGGGGGCGCGTACAATGAGCAGTTCTTC. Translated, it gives CAMSGGAYNEQFF.

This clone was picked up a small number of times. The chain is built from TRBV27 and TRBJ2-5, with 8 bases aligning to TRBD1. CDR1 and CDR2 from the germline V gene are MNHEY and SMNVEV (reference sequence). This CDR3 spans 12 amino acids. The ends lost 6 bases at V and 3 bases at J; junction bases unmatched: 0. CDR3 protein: CASRDREETQYF. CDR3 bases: TGTGCCAGCAGGGACAGGGAAGAGACCCAGTACTTC.

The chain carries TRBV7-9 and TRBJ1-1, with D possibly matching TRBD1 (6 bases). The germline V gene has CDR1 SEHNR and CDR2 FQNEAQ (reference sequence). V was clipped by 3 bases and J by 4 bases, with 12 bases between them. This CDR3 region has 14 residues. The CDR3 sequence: CASSFDSGVTEAFF. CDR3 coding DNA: TGTGCCAGCAGCTTCGATTCAGGGGTCACTGAAGCTTTCTTT.

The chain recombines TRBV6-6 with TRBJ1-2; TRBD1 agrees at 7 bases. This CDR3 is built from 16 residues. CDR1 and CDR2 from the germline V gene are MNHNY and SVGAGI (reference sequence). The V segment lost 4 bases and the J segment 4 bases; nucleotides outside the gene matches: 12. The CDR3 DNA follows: TGTGCCAGCAGTTCCGACGCATATGACAGGGCCTATGGCTACACCTTC. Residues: CASSSDAYDRAYGYTF.

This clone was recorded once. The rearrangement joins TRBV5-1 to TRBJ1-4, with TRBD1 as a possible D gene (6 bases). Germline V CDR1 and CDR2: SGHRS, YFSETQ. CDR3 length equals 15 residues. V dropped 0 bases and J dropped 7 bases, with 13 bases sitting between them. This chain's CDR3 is CASSLARGRGEKLFF. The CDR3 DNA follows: TGCGCCAGCAGCTTGGCCAGGGGCAGGGGTGAAAAACTGTTTTTT.